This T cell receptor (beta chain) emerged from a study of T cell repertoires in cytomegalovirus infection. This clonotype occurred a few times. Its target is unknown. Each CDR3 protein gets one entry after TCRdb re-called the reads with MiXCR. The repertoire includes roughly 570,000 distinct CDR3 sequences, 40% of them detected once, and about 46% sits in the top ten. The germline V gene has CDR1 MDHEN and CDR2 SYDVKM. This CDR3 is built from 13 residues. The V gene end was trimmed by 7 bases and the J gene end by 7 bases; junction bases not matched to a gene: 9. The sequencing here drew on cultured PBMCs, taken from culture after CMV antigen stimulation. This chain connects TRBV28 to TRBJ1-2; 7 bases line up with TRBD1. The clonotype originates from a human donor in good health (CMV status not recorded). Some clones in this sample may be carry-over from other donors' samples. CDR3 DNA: TGTGCCAGCACCCTGACAGGGTTGTTTGGCTACACCTTC. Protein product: CASTLTGLFGYTF.